Presented here are 9 T cell receptor beta chains from one specimen sequenced in a study of shared clonotypes between healthy human individuals. Produced via immunoSEQ multiplex PCR; TCRdb's table is partial and in-frame only. Here the sample spans 2 million to 2.5 million clones, under 95% being singletons. Sequencing was performed on naive CD4+ T cells from PBMCs. The subset denotes: CD45RA+ positively selected. The receptor set was obtained from a man between 18 and 29 years old in good health. Some clones in this sample may be carry-over from other donors' samples.

The V and J genes are TRBV28 and TRBJ1-3; D remains unclear. Germline values: CDR1 MDHEN, CDR2 SYDVKM. V dropped 6 bases and J dropped 0 bases, with 9 bases sitting between them. The CDR3 runs to 14 residues. CDR3 bases: TGTGCCAGCAGCCCTACATACTCTGGAAACACCATATATTTT. Translating gives CASSPTYSGNTIYF.

The J gene is TRBJ2-5, the V gene TRBV7-8; D possibly corresponds to TRBD1 (5 bases). The germline CDR1 and CDR2 sequences are SGHVS and FQNEAQ. The V gene lost 2 bases and the J gene lost 5 bases, with 21 bases spanning the gap. The CDR3 loop spans 17 amino acids. CDR3: CASSLNGAGLRSETQYF. CDR3 DNA sequence: TGTGCCAGCAGCTTAAATGGGGCAGGGCTTAGGTCGGAGACCCAGTACTTC.

The genes are TRBV5-4 and TRBJ2-6, with D tentatively TRBD2 (6 bases). The germline V gene has CDR1 SGHNT and CDR2 YYREEE (reference sequence). The CDR3 runs 17 residues. Trimming removed 0 bases at V and 0 bases at J, with 10 bases between. CDR3 DNA sequence: TGTGCCAGCAGCTTGGCCTGGACTAACTCTGGGGCCAACGTCCTGACTTTC. It translates to CASSLAWTNSGANVLTF.

The rearrangement uses TRBV5-1 and TRBJ1-2; D might be TRBD1 (5 bases). Trimming left V 0 bases short and J 6 bases short, with 15 bases between. The CDR3 loop spans 15 amino acids. The germline V gene has CDR1 SGHRS and CDR2 YFSETQ. The CDR3 spells CASSLEWGNLNGYTF. The CDR3 bases are TGCGCCAGCAGCTTGGAATGGGGGAACTTGAATGGCTACACCTTC.

This rearrangement joins TRBV27 to TRBJ1-2, with D uncertain. Germline-derived CDR1 and CDR2 are MNHEY and SMNVEV (reference sequence). Trimming cost V 5 bases and J 4 bases, with 14 bases left between them. CDR3 length: 14 residues. The CDR3 protein is CASSPADRSYGYTF. DNA of the CDR3: TGTGCCAGCAGTCCCGCGGACCGCTCCTATGGCTACACCTTC.

The chain uses TRBV21-1 and TRBJ2-7; TRBD1, the D gene given by the table, was not confirmed from the DNA. TRBV21-1 constitutes a pseudogene. This CDR3 is 18 amino acids long. The CDR3 reads CASSKSNRVMNPSYEQYF. The CDR3 bases are TGTGCCAGCAGCAAATCCAACAGGGTTATGAACCCGTCATACGAGCAGTACTTC.

The chain has TRBV7-2 and TRBJ2-1, with 10 bases identical to TRBD1. The germline V gene has CDR1 SGHTA and CDR2 FQGNSA. There are 15 residues in the CDR3. V lost 6 bases, J lost 4 bases, and 6 bases stayed unmatched. The CDR3 loop is CASRKRDRGYNEQFF. CDR3 bases: TGTGCCAGCAGAAAGCGGGACAGGGGATACAATGAGCAGTTCTTC. Using reference TRBV7-2 and TRBJ2-1 for the parts outside the CDR3, the full variable domain is GAGVSQSPSNKVTEKGKDVELRCDPISGHTALYWYRQSLGQGLEFLIYFQGNSAPDKSGLPSDRFSAERTGGSVSTLTIQRTQQEDSAVYLCASRKRDRGYNEQFFGPGTRLTVL.

The chain uses TRBV14 and TRBJ2-7; possibly TRBD2 for D (5 bases). Germline V gene data show CDR1 as SGHDN and CDR2 as FVKESK. Trimming took off 2 bases at V and 2 bases at J, with 16 bases between the two ends. CDR3 length equals 16 residues. The CDR3 region has the DNA TGTGCCAGCAGCCAATCACCGACGGGGTGGGCCTACGAGCAGTACTTC. This sequence encodes CASSQSPTGWAYEQYF.

This clone showed up just once. The CDR3 here is CASSSQGPETQYF. The CDR3, as DNA: TGTGCCAGCAGCTCACAGGGGCCGGAGACCCAGTACTTC. V and J are TRBV7-2 and TRBJ2-5; 7 positions match TRBD1. The germline CDR1 and CDR2 sequences are SGHTA and FQGNSA. The CDR3 has 13 residues. V dropped 4 bases and J dropped 5; count of bases not matched to a gene: 4.